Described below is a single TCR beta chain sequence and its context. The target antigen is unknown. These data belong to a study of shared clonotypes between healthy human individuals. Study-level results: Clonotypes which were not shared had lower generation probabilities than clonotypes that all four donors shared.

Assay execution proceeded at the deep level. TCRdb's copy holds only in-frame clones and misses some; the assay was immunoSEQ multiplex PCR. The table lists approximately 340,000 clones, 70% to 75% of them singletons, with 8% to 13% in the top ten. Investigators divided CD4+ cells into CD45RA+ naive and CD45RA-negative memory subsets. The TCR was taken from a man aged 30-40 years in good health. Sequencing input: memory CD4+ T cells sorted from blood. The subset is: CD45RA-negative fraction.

The CDR3 nucleotides are TGCGCCAGCAGCTTGGCGGGAGCTTACAATGAGCAGTTCTTC. It translates to CASSLAGAYNEQFF. The V and J genes are TRBV5-1 and TRBJ2-1, with a weak D call TRBD2 (6 bases). V shed 0 bases and J shed 4 bases, with 8 bases lying between them. CDR3 length: 14 amino acids. Germline CDR1 and CDR2: SGHRS and YFSETQ. The whole variable domain, filled in from reference TRBV5-1 and TRBJ2-1, reads KAGVTQTPRYLIKTRGQQVTLSCSPISGHRSVSWYQQTPGQGLQFLFEYFSETQRNKGNFPGRFSGRQFSNSRSEMNVSTLELGDSALYLCASSLAGAYNEQFFGPGTRLTVL.